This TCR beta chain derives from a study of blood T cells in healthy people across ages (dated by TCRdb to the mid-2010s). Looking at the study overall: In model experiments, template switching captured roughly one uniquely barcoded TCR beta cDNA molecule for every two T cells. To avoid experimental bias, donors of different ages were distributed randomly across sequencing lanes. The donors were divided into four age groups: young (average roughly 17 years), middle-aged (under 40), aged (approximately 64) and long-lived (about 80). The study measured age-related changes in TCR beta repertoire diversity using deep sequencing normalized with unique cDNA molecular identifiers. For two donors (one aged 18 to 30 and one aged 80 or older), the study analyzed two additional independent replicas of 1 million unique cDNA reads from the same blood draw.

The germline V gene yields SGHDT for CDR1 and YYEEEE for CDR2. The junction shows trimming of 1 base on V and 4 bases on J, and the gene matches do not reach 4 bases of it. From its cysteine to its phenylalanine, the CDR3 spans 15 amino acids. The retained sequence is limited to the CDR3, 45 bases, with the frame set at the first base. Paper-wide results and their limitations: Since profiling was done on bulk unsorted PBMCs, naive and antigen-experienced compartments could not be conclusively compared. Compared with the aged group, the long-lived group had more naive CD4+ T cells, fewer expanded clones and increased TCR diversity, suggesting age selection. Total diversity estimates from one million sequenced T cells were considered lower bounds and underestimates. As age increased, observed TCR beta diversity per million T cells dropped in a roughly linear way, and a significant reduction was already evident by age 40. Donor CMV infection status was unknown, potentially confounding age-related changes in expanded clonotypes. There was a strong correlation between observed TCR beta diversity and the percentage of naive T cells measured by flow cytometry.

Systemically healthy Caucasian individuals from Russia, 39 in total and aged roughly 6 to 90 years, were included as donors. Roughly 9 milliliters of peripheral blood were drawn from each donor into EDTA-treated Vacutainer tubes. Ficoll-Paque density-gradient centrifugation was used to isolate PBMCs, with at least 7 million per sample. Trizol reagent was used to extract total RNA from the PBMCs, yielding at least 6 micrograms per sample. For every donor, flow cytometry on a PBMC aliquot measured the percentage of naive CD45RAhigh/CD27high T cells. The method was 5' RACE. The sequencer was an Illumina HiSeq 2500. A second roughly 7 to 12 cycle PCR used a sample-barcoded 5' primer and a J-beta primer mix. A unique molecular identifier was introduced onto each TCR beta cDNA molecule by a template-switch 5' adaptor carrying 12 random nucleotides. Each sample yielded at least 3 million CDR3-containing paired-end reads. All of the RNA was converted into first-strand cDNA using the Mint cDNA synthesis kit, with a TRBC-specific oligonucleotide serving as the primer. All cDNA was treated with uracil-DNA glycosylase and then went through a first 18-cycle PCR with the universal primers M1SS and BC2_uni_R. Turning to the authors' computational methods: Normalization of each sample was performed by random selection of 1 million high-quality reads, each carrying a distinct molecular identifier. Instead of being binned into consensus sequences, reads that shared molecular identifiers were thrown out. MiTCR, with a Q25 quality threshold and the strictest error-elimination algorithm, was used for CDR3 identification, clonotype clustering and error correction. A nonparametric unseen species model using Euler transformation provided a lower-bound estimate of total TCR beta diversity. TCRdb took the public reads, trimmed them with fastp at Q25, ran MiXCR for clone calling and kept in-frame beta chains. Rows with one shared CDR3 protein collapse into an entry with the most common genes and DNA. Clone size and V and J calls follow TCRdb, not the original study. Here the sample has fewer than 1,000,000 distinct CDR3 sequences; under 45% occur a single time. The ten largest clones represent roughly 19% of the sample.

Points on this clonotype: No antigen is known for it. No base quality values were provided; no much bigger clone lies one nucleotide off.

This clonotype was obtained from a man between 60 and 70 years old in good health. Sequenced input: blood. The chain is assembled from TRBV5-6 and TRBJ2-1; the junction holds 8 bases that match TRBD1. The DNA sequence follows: TGTGCCAGCAGCTTGTTACAGGGGGTTTACAATGAGCAGTTCTTC. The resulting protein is CASSLLQGVYNEQFF. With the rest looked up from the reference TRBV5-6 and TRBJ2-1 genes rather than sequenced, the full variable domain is DAGVTQSPTHLIKTRGQQVTLRCSPKSGHDTVSWYQQALGQGPQFIFQYYEEEERQRGNFPDRFSGHQFPNYSSELNVNALLLGDSALYLCASSLLQGVYNEQFFGPGTRLTVL.